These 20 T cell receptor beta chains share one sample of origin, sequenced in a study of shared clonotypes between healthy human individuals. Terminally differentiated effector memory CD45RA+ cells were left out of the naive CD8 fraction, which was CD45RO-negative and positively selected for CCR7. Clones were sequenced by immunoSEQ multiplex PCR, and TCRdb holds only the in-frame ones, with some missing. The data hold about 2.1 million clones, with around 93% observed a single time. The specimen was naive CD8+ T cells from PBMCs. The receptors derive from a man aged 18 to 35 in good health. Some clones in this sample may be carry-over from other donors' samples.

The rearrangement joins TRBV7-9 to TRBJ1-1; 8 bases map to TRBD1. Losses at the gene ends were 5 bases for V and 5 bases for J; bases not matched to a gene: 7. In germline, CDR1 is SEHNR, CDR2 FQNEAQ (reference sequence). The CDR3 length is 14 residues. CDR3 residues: CASSPTGVGTEAFF. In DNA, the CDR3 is TGTGCCAGCAGCCCGACAGGGGTGGGTACTGAAGCTTTCTTT.

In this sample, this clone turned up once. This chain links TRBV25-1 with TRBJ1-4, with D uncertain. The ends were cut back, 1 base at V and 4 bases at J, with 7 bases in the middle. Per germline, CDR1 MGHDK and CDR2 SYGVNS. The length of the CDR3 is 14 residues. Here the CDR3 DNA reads TGTGCCAGCAGTGAATTTACCTTTAATGAAAAACTGTTTTTT. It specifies CASSEFTFNEKLFF.

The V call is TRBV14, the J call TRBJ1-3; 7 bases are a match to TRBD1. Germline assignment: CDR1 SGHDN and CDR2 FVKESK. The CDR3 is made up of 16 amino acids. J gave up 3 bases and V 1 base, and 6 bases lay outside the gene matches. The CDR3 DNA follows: TGTGCCAGCAGCCAAGGCCCCCGACAGGGTGGAAACACCATATATTTT. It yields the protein CASSQGPRQGGNTIYF.

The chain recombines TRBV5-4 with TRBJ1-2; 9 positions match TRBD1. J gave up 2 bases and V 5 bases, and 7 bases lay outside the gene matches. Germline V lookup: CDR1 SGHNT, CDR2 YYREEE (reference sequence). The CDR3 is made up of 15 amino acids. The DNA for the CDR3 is TGTGCCAGCAGTAGCCGCGGACAGGGGAACTATGGCTACACCTTC. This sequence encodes CASSSRGQGNYGYTF. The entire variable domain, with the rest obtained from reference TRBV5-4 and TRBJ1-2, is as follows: ETGVTQSPTHLIKTRGQQVTLRCSSQSGHNTVSWYQQALGQGPQFIFQYYREEENGRGNFPPRFSGLQFPNYSSELNVNALELDDSALYLCASSSRGQGNYGYTFGSGTRLTVV.

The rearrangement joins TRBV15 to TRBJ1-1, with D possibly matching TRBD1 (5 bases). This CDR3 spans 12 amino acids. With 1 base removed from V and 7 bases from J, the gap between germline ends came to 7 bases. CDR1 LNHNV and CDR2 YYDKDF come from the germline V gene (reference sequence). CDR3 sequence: CATSRAGNEAFF. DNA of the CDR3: TGTGCCACCAGCAGAGCAGGGAATGAAGCTTTCTTT. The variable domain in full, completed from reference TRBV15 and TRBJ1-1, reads DAMVIQNPRYQVTQFGKPVTLSCSQTLNHNVMYWYQQKSSQAPKLLFHYYDKDFNNEADTPDNFQSRRPNTSFCFLDIRSPGLGDTAMYLCATSRAGNEAFFGQGTRLTVV.

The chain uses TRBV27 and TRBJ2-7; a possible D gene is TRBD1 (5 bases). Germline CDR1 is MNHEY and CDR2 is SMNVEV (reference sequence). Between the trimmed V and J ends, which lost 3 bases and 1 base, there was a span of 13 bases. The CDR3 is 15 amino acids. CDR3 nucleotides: TGTGCCAGCAGTTTCTGGCAGGGTGGGTCCTACGAGCAGTACTTC. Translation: CASSFWQGGSYEQYF.

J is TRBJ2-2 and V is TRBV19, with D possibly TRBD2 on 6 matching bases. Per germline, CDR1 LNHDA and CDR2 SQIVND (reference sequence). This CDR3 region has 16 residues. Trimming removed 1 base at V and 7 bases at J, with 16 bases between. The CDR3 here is CASSIGFGSKGGELFF. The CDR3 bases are TGTGCCAGTAGTATAGGGTTCGGGAGTAAGGGCGGGGAGCTGTTTTTT.

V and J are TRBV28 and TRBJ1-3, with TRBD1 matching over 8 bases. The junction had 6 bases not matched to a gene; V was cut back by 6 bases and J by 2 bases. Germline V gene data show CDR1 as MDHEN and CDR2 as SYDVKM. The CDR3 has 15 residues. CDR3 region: CASRTEDRAGNTIYF. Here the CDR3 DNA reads TGTGCCAGCAGAACCGAGGACAGGGCTGGAAACACCATATATTTT.

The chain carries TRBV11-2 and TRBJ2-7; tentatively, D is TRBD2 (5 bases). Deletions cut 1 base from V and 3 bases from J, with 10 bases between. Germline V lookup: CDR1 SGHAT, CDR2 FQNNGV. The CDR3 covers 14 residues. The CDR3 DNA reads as TGTGCCAGCAGCTTAGTTGCAGACTACTACGAGCAGTACTTC. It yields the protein CASSLVADYYEQYF.

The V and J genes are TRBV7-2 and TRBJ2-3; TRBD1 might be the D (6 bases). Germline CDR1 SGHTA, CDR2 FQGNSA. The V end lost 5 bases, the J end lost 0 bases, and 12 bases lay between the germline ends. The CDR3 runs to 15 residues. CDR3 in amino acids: CASSQLGGSTDTQYF. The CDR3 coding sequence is TGTGCCAGCAGCCAACTAGGGGGAAGCACAGATACGCAGTATTTT.

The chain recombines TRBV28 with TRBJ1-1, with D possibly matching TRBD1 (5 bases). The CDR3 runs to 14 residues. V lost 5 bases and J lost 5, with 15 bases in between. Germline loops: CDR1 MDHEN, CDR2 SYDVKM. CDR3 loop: CASSPTRDGTEAFF. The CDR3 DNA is TGTGCCAGCAGTCCAACCAGGGACGGGACTGAAGCTTTCTTT. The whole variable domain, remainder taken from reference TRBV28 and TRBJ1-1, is DVKVTQSSRYLVKRTGEKVFLECVQDMDHENMFWYRQDPGLGLRLIYFSYDVKMKEKGDIPEGYSVSREKKERFSLILESASTNQTSMYLCASSPTRDGTEAFFGQGTRLTVV.

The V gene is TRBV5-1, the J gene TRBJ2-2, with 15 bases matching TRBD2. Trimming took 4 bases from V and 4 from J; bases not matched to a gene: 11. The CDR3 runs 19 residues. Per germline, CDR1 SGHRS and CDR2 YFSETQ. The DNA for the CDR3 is TGCGCCAGCAGCCCCGGGACTAGCGGGAGGTTTTTTCGCACCGGGGAGCTGTTTTTT. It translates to CASSPGTSGRFFRTGELFF.

The CDR3 protein is CASSESVSGVRSPGGNQPQHF. The CDR3 DNA reads as TGTGCCAGCAGCGAAAGCGTTTCGGGGGTCCGAAGTCCAGGGGGCAATCAGCCCCAGCATTTT. The chain employs TRBV2 and TRBJ1-5, with D perhaps matching TRBD1 (6 bases). Trimming cost V 6 bases and J 2 bases, with 32 bases left between them. The germline V gene has CDR1 SNHLY and CDR2 FYNNEI. This CDR3 region has 21 residues.

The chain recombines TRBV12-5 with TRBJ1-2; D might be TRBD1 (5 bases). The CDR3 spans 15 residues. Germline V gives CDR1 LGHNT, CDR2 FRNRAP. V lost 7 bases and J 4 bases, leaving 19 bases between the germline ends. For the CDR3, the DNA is TGTGCTAGTGCCCCCGGTGGGGCTAACTTCTATGGCTACACCTTC. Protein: CASAPGGANFYGYTF.

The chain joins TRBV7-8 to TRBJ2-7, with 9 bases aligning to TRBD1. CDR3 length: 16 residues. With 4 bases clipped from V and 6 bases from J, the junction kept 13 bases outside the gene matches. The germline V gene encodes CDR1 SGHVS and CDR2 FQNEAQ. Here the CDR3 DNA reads TGTGCCAGCAGCTCGCCCCCGGGACAGGGAGTCTTCGAGCAGTACTTC. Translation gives CASSSPPGQGVFEQYF.

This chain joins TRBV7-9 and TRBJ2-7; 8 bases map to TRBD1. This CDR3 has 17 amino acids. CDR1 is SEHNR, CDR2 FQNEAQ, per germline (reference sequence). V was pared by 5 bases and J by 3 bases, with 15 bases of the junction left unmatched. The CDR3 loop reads CASSPNWRTGFGYEQYF. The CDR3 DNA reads TGTGCCAGCAGCCCCAATTGGCGGACAGGGTTTGGCTACGAGCAGTACTTC.

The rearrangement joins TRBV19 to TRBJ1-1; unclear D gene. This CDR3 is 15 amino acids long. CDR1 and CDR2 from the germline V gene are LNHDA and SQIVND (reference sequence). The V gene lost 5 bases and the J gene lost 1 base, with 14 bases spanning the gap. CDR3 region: CASSASRSGNTEAFF. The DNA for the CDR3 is TGTGCCAGTAGTGCCTCACGGTCCGGGAACACTGAAGCTTTCTTT.

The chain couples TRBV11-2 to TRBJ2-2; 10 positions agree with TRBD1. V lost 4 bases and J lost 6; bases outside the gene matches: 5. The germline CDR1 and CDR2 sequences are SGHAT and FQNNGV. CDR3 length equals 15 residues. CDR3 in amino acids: CASSSRQGAAGELFF. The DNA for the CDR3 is TGTGCCAGCAGCTCCCGACAGGGGGCGGCCGGGGAGCTGTTTTTT.

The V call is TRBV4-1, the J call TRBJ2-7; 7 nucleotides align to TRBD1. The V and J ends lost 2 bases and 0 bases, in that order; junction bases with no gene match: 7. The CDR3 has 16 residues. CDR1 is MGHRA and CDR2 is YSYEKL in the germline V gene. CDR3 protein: CASSQPGTVDSYEQYF. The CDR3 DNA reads TGCGCCAGCAGCCAACCCGGGACAGTGGACTCCTACGAGCAGTACTTC.

CDR3 sequence reads: CASSQVVFAEAFF. CDR3 sequence (DNA): TGTGCCAGCAGCCAAGTTGTCTTCGCTGAAGCTTTCTTT. This chain joins TRBV14 and TRBJ1-1; unclear D gene. Deletions cut 1 base from V and 6 bases from J, with 9 bases between. The CDR3 spans 13 residues. The V gene's germline CDR1 is SGHDN and CDR2 FVKESK. The complete variable domain, with remaining parts taken from reference TRBV14 and TRBJ1-1, reads EAGVTQFPSHSVIEKGQTVTLRCDPISGHDNLYWYRRVMGKEIKFLLHFVKESKQDESGMPNNRFLAERTGGTYSTLKVQPAELEDSGVYFCASSQVVFAEAFFGQGTRLTVV.